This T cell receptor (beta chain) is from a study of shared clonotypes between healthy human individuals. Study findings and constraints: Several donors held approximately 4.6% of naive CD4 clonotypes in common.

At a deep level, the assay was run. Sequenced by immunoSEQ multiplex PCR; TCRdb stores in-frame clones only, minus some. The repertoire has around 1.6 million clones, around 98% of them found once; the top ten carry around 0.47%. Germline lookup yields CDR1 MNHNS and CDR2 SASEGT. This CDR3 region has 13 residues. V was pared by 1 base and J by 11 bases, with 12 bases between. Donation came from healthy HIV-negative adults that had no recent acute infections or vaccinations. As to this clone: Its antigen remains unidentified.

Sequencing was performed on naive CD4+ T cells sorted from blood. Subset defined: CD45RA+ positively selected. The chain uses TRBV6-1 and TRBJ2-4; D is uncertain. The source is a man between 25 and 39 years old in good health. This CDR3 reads CASSEVYRWVQYF. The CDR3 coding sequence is TGTGCCAGCAGTGAAGTTTACCGTTGGGTTCAGTACTTC.